Listed here is a single T cell receptor (beta chain). Looked up from germline, CDR1 is LGHNA and CDR2 is YSLEER. Losses at the gene ends were 1 base for V and 6 bases for J; bases not matched to a gene: 21. This CDR3 is built from 21 residues. This entry is derived from a study of shared clonotypes between healthy human individuals. The protocol was immunoSEQ multiplex PCR, while the TCRdb copy is restricted to in-frame clones and leaves out a portion. The sample contains under 1 million clones, 80% to 95% of which appear only once. Naive CD8 cells lacked CD45RO and underwent positive selection for CCR7, leaving out terminally differentiated effector memory CD45RA+ cells.

The TCR comes from a man aged 30-40 years in good health. The chain joins TRBV4-3 to TRBJ2-2; 9 bases are a match to TRBD2. The sequenced material came from naive CD8+ T cells sorted from blood. The CDR3 reads CASSQVSLREGSLAAAGELFF. Written as DNA, the CDR3 is TGCGCCAGCAGCCAAGTAAGCTTGCGGGAGGGATCCTTAGCAGCGGCCGGGGAGCTGTTTTTT.